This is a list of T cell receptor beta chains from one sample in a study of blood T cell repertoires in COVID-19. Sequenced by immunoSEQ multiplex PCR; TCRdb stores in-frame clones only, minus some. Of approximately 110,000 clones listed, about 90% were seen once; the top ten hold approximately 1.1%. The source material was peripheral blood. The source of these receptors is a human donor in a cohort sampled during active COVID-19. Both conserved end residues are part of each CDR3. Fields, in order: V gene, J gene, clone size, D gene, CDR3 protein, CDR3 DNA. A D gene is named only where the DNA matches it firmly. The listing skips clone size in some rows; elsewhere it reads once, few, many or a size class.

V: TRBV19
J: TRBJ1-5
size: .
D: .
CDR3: CASSYRSNQPQHF
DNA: TGTGCCAGTTCCTATCGTAGCAATCAGCCCCAGCATTTT

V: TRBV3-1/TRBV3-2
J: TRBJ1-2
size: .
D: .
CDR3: CASSQSVRRPYGYTF
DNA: TGTGCCAGCAGCCAAAGCGTCCGTAGACCCTATGGCTACACCTTC

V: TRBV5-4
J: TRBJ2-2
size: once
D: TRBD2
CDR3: CASRLAGVHTGELFF
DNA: TGTGCCAGCCGACTAGCGGGAGTCCACACCGGGGAGCTGTTTTTT

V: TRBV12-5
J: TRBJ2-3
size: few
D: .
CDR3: CASGPLGNVSPLF
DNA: TGTGCTAGTGGTCCCCTCGGGAACGTCTCCCCCCTATTT

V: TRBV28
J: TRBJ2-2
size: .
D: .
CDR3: CATRRGEPGELFF
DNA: TGTGCCACACGCCGTGGGGAGCCCGGGGAGCTGTTTTTT

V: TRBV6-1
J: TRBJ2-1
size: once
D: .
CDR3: CASSESYWENYNEQFF
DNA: TGTGCCAGCAGTGAATCTTACTGGGAGAACTACAATGAGCAGTTCTTC

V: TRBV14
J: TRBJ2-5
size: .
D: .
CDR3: CASSQGTSETQYF
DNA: TGTGCCAGCAGCCAAGGAACTTCGGAGACCCAGTACTTC

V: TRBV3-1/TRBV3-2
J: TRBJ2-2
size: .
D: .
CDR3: CASSQVPYTGELFF
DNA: TGTGCCAGCAGCCAAGTTCCCTACACCGGGGAGCTGTTTTTT

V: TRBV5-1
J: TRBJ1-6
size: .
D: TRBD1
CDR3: CASSLKVTGGRVYNSPLHF
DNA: TGCGCCAGCAGCTTGAAAGTCACAGGGGGTAGGGTCTATAATTCACCCCTCCACTTT

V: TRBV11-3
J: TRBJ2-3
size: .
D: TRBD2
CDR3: CASSLGSSGRAGDTQYF
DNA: TGTGCCAGCAGCTTAGGCTCTAGCGGGAGGGCCGGAGATACGCAGTATTTT

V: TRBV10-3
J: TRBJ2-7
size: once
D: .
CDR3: CAISGQAGSYEQYF
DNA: TGTGCCATCAGTGGACAGGCTGGCTCCTACGAGCAGTACTTC

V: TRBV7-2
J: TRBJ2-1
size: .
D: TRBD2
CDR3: CASSSSGSIGEQFF
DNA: TGTGCCAGCAGCTCTAGCGGGAGTATCGGTGAGCAGTTCTTC

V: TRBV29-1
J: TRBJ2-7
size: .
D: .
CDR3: CSVEDRTDQFHEQYF
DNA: TGCAGCGTTGAAGATCGGACAGACCAGTTCCACGAGCAGTACTTC

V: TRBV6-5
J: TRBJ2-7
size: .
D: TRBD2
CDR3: CASSYGTSGDYEQYF
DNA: TGTGCCAGCAGTTACGGGACTAGCGGAGACTACGAGCAGTACTTC

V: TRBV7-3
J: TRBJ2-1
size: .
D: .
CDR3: CASASGHDAEQFF
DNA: TGTGCCAGCGCATCGGGTCACGATGCGGAGCAGTTCTTC

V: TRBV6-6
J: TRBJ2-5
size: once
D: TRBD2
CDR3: CASTPGSSGVQTQYF
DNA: TGTGCCAGCACCCCGGGATCTAGCGGGGTTCAGACCCAGTACTTC

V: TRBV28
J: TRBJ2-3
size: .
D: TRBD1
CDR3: CASSTSPGQGYQDTQYF
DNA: TGTGCCAGCAGTACCTCACCGGGACAGGGTTACCAAGATACGCAGTATTTT

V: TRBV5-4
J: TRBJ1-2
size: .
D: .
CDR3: CASSLNSLGYNGYTF
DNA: TGTGCCAGCAGCCTCAACTCCCTAGGATACAATGGCTACACCTTC

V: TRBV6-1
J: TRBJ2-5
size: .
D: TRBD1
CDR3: CASSVQRQGALETQYF
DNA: TGTGCCAGCAGTGTACAGAGACAGGGGGCGCTAGAGACCCAGTACTTC

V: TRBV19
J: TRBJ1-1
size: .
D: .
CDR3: CASSYVSRRGGIPEAFF
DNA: TGTGCCAGTAGTTATGTAAGTCGGCGGGGGGGTATCCCTGAAGCTTTCTTT

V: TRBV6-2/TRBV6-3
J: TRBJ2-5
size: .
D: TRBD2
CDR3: CASSPGTSRETQYF
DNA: TGTGCCAGCAGTCCCGGGACTAGCAGAGAGACCCAGTACTTC

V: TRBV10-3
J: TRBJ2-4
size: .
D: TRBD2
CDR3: CAISPHSGGPQGNIQYF
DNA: TGTGCCATCAGCCCACATAGCGGGGGGCCACAGGGGAACATTCAGTACTTC

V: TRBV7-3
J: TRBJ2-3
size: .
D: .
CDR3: CASSLTGGGGGADTQYF
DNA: TGTGCCAGCAGCTTAACAGGCGGGGGCGGGGGAGCAGATACGCAGTATTTT

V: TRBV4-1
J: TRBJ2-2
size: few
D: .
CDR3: CASSQDSNTGELFF
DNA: TGCGCCAGCAGCCAAGATTCTAACACCGGGGAGCTGTTTTTT

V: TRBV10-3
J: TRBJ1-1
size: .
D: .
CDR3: CAISVREDTEAFF
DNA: TGTGCCATCAGTGTCAGGGAGGACACTGAAGCTTTCTTT

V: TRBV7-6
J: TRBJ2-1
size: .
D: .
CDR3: CASSLIGGQYNEQFF
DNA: TGTGCCAGCAGCTTAATAGGGGGTCAATACAATGAGCAGTTCTTC

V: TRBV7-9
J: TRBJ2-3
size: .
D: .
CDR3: CASSLAGTQYF
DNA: TGTGCCAGCAGCCTCGCGGGTACGCAGTATTTT

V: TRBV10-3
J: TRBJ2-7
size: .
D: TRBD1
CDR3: CAIIDRDEQYF
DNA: TGTGCCATCATCGACAGGGACGAGCAGTACTTC

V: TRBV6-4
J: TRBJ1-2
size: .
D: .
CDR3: CASSEGRGEDGYTF
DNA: TGTGCCAGCAGTGAGGGCAGGGGAGAGGATGGCTACACCTTC

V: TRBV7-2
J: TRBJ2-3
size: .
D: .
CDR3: CASSPRPDRQLTDTQYF
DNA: TGTGCCAGCAGCCCAAGACCAGACCGACAGCTCACAGATACGCAGTATTTT

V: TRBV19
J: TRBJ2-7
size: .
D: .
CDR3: CASSRGATPSYEQYF
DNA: TGTGCCAGTAGTCGGGGGGCGACACCCTCCTACGAGCAGTACTTC

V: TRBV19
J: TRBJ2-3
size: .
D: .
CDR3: CASRARAPTDTQYF
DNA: TGTGCCAGTAGAGCCAGGGCCCCCACAGATACGCAGTATTTT

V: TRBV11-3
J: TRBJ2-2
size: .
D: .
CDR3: CASSLDLTGANTGELFF
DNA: TGTGCCAGCAGCTTAGATCTGACGGGGGCGAACACCGGGGAGCTGTTTTTT

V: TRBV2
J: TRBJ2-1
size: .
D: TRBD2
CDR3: CASRDGTRPYNEQFF
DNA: TGTGCCAGCAGAGACGGGACTAGACCCTACAATGAGCAGTTCTTC

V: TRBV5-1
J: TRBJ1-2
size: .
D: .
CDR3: CASSLELQGAYTF
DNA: TGCGCCAGCAGCTTGGAGTTGCAGGGCGCCTACACCTTC

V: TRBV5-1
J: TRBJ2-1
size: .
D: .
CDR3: CASSLVPGLHEQFF
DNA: TGCGCCAGCAGCTTGGTGCCGGGACTCCATGAGCAGTTCTTC

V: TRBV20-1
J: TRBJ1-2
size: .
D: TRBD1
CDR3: CSASGPGDRGRSYGYTF
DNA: TGCAGTGCTAGTGGCCCTGGGGACAGGGGGAGATCCTATGGCTACACCTTC

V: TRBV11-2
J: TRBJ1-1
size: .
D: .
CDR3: CASRLHRVHTEAFF
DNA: TGTGCCAGCAGGCTGCACAGGGTTCACACTGAAGCTTTCTTT

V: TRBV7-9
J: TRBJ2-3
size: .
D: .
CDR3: CASSFPSTDTQYF
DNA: TGTGCCAGCAGCTTTCCAAGCACAGATACGCAGTATTTT

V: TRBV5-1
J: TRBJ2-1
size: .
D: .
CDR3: CASSLGNRANEQFF
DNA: TGCGCCAGCAGCTTGGGGAACAGGGCCAATGAGCAGTTCTTC

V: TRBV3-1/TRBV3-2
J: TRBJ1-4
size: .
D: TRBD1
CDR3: CASSQRHRGEKLFF
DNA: TGTGCCAGCAGCCAAAGACACAGGGGGGAAAAACTGTTTTTT

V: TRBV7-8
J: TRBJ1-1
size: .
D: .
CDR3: CASSPREESEAFF
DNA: TGTGCCAGCAGCCCGAGGGAGGAATCCGAAGCTTTCTTT

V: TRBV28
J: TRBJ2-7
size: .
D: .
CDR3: CASRKSQGLSYEQYF
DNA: TGTGCCAGCAGAAAATCGCAGGGGCTCTCCTACGAGCAGTACTTC

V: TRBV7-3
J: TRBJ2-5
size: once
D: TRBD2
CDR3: CASSAGSSGRSETQYF
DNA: TGTGCCAGCAGCGCCGGGAGTAGCGGGAGGTCGGAGACCCAGTACTTC

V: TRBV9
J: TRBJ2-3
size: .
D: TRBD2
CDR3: CASSTSGTRGTDTQYF
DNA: TGTGCCAGCAGCACATCCGGGACTAGAGGTACAGATACGCAGTATTTT